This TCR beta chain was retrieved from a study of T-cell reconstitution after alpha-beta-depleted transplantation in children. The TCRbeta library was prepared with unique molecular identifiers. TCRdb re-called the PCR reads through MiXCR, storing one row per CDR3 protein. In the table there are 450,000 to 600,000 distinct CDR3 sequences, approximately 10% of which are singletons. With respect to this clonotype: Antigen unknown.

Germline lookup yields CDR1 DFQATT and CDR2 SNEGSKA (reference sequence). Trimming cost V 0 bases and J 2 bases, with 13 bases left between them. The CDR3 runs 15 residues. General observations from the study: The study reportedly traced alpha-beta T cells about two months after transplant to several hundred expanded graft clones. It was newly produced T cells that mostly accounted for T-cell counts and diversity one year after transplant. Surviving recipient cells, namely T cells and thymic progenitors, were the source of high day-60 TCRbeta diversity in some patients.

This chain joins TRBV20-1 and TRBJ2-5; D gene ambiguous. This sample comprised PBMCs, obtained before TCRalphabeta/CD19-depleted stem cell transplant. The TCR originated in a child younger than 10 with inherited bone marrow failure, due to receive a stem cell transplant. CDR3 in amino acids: CSARDWWRRQETQYF. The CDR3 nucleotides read TGCAGTGCTAGAGATTGGTGGCGGCGACAAGAGACCCAGTACTTC.